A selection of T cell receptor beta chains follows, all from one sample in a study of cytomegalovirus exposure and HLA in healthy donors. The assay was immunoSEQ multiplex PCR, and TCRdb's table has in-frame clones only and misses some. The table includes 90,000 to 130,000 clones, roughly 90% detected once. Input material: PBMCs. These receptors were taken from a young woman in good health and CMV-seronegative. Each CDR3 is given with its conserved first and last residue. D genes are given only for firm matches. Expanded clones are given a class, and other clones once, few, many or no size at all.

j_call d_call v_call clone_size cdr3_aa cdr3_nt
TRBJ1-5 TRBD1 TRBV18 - CASSPLGQEYQPQHF TGTGCCAGCTCACCCTTGGGACAGGAGTATCAGCCCCAGCATTTT
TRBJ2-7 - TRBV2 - CASTQGMGRSYEQYF TGTGCCAGCACCCAGGGAATGGGTCGCTCCTACGAGCAGTACTTC
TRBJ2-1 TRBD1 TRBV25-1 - CASNGAGGYNEQFF TGTGCCAGCAATGGGGCAGGGGGATACAATGAGCAGTTCTTC
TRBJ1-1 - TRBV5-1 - CASSLRGGPANTEAFF TGCGCCAGCAGCTTGCGCGGGGGCCCGGCGAACACTGAAGCTTTCTTT
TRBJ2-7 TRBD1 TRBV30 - CAWSALGQGGDEQYF TGTGCCTGGAGTGCACTTGGACAGGGTGGCGACGAGCAGTACTTC
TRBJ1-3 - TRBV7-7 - CASSPEGGNTIYF TGTGCTAGCAGCCCCGAGGGTGGAAACACCATATATTTT
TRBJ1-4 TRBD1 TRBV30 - CAWGRDRVSEKLFF TGTGCCTGGGGACGGGACAGGGTTAGTGAAAAACTGTTTTTT
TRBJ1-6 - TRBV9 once CASSVGQNYNSPLHF TGTGCCAGCAGCGTAGGGCAAAACTATAATTCACCCCTCCACTTT
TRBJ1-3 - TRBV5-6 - CASSLIDSPSGNTIYF TGTGCCAGCAGCTTGATCGACAGTCCTTCTGGAAACACCATATATTTT
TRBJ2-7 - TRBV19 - CASSIVEEPYEQYF TGTGCCAGTAGTATAGTGGAGGAGCCCTACGAGCAGTACTTC
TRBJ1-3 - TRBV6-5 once CASSYSLIYSGNTIYF TGTGCCAGCAGTTACTCGTTGATCTACTCTGGAAACACCATATATTTT
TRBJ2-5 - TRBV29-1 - CSVKPQYQETQYF TGCAGCGTTAAACCGCAGTACCAAGAGACCCAGTACTTC
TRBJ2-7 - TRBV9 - CASSVGVMDFSYEQYF TGTGCCAGCAGCGTAGGGGTCATGGACTTCTCCTACGAGCAGTACTTC
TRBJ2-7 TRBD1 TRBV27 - CASSGTEDPHEQYF TGTGCCAGCAGCGGGACAGAAGATCCCCACGAGCAGTACTTC
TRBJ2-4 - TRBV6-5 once CASSPDSAVKNIQYF TGTGCCAGCAGTCCAGACTCGGCTGTCAAAAACATTCAGTACTTC
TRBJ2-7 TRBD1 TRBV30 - CAWGTGVSPSYEQYF TGTGCCTGGGGGACAGGGGTCAGCCCAAGTTACGAGCAGTACTTC
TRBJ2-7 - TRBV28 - CASRLLPGAQYF TGTGCCAGCCGCCTCCTCCCTGGGGCGCAGTACTTC